This TCR beta chain stems from a study of monozygotic twins with inflammatory bowel disease. Overall study results and limits: No one strong IBD-associated signal or clonotype was supported. IBD patients displayed reduced TCRbeta diversity (inverse Simpson) when set against healthy co-twins. Immunosuppressive treatments were not uniform, and this may have added variability to patient repertoires.

During cDNA synthesis, UMIs that each contained a 6-nucleotide sample barcode were added by means of template switching. TCRdb re-analyzed the 5' RACE reads; it lists each CDR3 protein once, without DNA. Its listing shows around 380,000 distinct CDR3 sequences. Germline V gene data show CDR1 as LGHNT and CDR2 as FRNRAP. This CDR3 has 15 residues. In the case of this clonotype: The antigen is not known.

The J gene is TRBJ2-3, the V gene TRBV12-5; TCRdb calls TRBD1, which cannot be checked without DNA. The receptor was derived from a human donor with ulcerative colitis or Crohn's disease, or a healthy co-twin of an affected twin (not recorded which). Input material: blood. The chain's CDR3 is CASTPEGGSTDTQYF. Full variable domain (remainder filled in from reference TRBV12-5 and TRBJ2-3): DARVTQTPRHKVTEMGQEVTMRCQPILGHNTVFWYRQTMMQGLELLAYFRNRAPLDDSGMPKDRFSAEMPDATLATLKIQPSEPRDSAVYFCASTPEGGSTDTQYFGPGTRLTVL.